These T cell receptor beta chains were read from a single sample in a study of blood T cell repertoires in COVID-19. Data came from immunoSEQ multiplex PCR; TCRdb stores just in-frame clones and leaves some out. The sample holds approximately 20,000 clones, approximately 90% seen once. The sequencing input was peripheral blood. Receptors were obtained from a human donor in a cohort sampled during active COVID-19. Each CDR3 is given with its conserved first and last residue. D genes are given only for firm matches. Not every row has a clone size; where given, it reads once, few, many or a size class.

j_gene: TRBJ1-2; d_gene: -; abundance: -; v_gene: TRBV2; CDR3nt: TGTGCCAGCGGAGCAGTTAACTATGGCTACACCTTC; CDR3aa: CASGAVNYGYTF
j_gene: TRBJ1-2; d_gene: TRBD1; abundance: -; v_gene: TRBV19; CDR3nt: TGTGCCAGTCGGGCCACAGGGGTAGATGGCTACACCTTC; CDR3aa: CASRATGVDGYTF
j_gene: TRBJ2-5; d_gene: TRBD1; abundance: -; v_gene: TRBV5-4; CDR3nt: TGTGCCAGCAGCCAGGACAGGGGGCGACAAGAGACCCAGTACTTC; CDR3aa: CASSQDRGRQETQYF
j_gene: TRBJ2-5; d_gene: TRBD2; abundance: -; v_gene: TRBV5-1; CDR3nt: TGCGCCAGCAGCTTGGTGGCCAGACTAGCGGGAGCCAGGGAGACCCAGTACTTC; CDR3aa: CASSLVARLAGARETQYF
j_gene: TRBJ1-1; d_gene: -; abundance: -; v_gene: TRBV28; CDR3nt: TGTGCCAGCAGCTCAGGGGAGGGGTGGGGCACTGAAGCTTTCTTT; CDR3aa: CASSSGEGWGTEAFF
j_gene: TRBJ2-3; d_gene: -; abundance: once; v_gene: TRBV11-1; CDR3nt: TGTGCCAGCAGCTTAGGGGGGCAGGCAGATACGCAGTATTTT; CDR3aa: CASSLGGQADTQYF
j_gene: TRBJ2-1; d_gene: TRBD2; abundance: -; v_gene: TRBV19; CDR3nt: TGTGCCAGTAGTGGTGTTGCGGGAGTATGGAATGAGCAGTTCTTC; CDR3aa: CASSGVAGVWNEQFF
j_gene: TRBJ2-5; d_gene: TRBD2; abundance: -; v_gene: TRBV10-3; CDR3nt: TGTGCCATCAGTGAGAAGAAGGAGCGGGGGGAGACCCAGTACTTC; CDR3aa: CAISEKKERGETQYF
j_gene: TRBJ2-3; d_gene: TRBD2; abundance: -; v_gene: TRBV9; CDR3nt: TGTGCCAGCAGCGTAGGGGGGGGACTAGCGGGTTCCACAGATACGCAGTATTTT; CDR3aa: CASSVGGGLAGSTDTQYF
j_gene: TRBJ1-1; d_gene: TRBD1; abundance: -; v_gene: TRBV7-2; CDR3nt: TGTGCCAGCAGCCCCGCCAGGGGGTTTTTGAGCACTGAAGCTTTCTTT; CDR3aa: CASSPARGFLSTEAFF
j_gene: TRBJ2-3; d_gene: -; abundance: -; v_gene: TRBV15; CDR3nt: TGTGCCACCAGCAGAGTGCAGGGTACAGATACGCAGTATTTT; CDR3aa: CATSRVQGTDTQYF
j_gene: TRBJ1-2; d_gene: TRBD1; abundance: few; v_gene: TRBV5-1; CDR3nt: TGCGCCAGCAGCCCATCCGCGGGACAGGGGGCCGGTGGCTACACCTTC; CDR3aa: CASSPSAGQGAGGYTF
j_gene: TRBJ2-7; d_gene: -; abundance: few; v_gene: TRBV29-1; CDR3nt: TGCAGCTGTAAGCTGGAGGGCGCATCCTACGAGCAGTACTTC; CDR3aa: CSCKLEGASYEQYF
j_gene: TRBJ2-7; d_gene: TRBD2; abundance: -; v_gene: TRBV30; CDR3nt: TGTGCCTGGAGAGGGGGGACGGGAGGGGCATCAGGAGACGAGCAGTACTTC; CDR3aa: CAWRGGTGGASGDEQYF